The rows below give T cell receptor beta chains drawn from one sample of a study of blood T cell repertoires in COVID-19. Some clones are missing from TCRdb's copy, which holds only in-frame ones; the method was immunoSEQ multiplex PCR. The profile covers 300,000 to 400,000 clones, with 87% appearing a single time and around 6% taken by the ten largest. The sequenced material came from peripheral blood. The source of these receptors is a woman between 45 and 60 years old with COVID-19, enrolled during active disease. Each CDR3 is given without its conserved first and last residue. Fields, in order: V gene, CDR3 length, J gene, CDR3 protein.

TRBV27	14	TRBJ2-2	ASRGSGSINTGELF
TRBV11-1	13	TRBJ2-5	ASSLRDRGQETQY
TRBV2	11	TRBJ2-6	ASRQSGANVLT
TRBV7-9	12	TRBJ1-1	ASSGRAGGGEAF
TRBV4-2	17	TRBJ1-6	ASSQDLLGQGSGYSPLH
TRBV6-5	10	TRBJ1-2	ASRDQGGGYT
TRBV5-4	12	TRBJ2-7	ASRHSGRGLEQY
TRBV4-2	13	TRBJ2-1	ASSVGLAGDNEQF
TRBV5-1	13	TRBJ2-2	ASSEGLANTGELF
TRBV10-3	13	TRBJ2-1	AIDEAGVGHREQF
TRBV6-1	13	TRBJ2-7	ASSDAGVSRYEQY
TRBV28	11	TRBJ2-7	ASSSPPLSEQY
TRBV5-1	13	TRBJ2-7	ASTSLAGGAREQY
TRBV5-1	13	TRBJ1-4	ASSFQGAQEEKLF
TRBV19	11	TRBJ2-5	ASSIPGSETQY
TRBV5-5	12	TRBJ1-2	ASSFGTGVYGYT
TRBV27	12	TRBJ1-6	ASRTGTYNSPLH
TRBV18	12	TRBJ2-5	ASSPGTARETQY
TRBV6-2/TRBV6-3	12	TRBJ2-7	ASSGAGGSYEQY
TRBV19	12	TRBJ1-1	ASRPDRGNTEAF
TRBV7-9	12	TRBJ1-5	ASSEQGAPRPQH
TRBV29-1	10	TRBJ2-1	SVNPAYNEQF
TRBV12-5	11	TRBJ1-1	ASVLGANTEAF
TRBV7-8	15	TRBJ1-5	ASSRIPDRASNQPQH
TRBV7-5	17	TRBJ2-7	ARSQRKEATGYGLYEQY
TRBV5-6	12	TRBJ2-1	ASSLREGYNEQF